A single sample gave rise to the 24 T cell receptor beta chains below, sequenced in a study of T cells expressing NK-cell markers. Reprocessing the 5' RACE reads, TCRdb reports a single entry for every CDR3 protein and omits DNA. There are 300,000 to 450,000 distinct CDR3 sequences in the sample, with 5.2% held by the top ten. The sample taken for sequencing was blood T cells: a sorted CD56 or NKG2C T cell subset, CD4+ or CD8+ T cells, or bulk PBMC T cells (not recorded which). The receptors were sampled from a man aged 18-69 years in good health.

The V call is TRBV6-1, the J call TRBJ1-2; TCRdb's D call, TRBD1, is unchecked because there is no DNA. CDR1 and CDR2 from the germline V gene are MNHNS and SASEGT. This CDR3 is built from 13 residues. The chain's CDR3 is CASSERGYSGYTF.

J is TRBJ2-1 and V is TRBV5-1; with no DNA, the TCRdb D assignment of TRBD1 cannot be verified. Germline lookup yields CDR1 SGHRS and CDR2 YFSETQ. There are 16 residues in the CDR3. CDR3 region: CASSLGLGTGDREQFF. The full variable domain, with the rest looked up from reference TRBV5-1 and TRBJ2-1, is KAGVTQTPRYLIKTRGQQVTLSCSPISGHRSVSWYQQTPGQGLQFLFEYFSETQRNKGNFPGRFSGRQFSNSRSEMNVSTLELGDSALYLCASSLGLGTGDREQFFGPGTRLTVL.

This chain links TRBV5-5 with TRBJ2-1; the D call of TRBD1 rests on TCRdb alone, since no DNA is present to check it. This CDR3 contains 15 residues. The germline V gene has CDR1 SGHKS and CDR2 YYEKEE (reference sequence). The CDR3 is CASSSGQGGYNEQFF.

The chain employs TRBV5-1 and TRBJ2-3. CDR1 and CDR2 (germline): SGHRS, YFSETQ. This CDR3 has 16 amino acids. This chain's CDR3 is CASSLDPATSTDTQYF.

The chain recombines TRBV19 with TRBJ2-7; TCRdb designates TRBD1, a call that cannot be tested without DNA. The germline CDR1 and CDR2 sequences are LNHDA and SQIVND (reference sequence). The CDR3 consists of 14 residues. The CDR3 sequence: CASSIGAFGNEQYF.

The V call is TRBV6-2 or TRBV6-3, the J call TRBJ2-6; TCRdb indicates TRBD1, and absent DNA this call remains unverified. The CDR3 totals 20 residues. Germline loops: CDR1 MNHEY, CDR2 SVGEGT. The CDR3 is CASSYYPPRQGLSGANVLTF.

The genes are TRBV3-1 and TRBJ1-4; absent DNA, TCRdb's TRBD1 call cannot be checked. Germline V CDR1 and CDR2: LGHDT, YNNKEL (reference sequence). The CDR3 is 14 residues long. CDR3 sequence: CASSPARDSEKLFF.

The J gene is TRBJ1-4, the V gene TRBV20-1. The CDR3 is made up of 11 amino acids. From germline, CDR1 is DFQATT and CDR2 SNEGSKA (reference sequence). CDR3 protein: CSAAPHEKLFF.

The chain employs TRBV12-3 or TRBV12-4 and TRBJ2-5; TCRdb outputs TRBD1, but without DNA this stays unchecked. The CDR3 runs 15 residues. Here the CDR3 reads CASSAARTGRQTQYF.

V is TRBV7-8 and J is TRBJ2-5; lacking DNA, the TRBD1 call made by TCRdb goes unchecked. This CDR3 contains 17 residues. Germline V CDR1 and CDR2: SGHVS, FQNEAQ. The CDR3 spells CASSLRRNQGRGETQYF.

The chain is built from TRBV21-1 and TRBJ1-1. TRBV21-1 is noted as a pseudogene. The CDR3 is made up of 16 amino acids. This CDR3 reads CASSKRLPQASTEAFF.

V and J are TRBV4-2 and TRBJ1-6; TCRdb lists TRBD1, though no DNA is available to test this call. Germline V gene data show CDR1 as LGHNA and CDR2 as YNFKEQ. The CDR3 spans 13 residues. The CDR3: CASSQRDGSPLHF.

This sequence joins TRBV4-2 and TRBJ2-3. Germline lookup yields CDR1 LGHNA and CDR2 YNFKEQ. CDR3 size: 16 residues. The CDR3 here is CASSQEGSLLWNTQYF.

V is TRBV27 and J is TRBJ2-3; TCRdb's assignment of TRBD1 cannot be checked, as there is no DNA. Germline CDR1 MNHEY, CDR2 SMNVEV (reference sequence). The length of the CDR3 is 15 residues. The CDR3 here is CASSLSPAGIDTQYF.

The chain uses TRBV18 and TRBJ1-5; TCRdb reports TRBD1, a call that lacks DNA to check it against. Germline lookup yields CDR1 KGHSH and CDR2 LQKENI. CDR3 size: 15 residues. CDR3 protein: CASSPEVSGVQPQHF.

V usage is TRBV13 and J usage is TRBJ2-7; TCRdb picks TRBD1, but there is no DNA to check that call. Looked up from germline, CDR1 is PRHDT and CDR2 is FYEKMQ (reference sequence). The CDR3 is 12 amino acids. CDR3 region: CASSPTRGEQYF.

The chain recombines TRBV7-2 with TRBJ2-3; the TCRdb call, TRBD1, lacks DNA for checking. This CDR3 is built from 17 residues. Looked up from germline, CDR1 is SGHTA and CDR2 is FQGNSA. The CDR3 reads CASSLAGWRGGTDTQYF.

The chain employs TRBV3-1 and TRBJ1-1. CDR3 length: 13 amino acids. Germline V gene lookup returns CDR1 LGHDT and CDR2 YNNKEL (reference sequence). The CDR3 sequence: CASSQDRRVAAFF.

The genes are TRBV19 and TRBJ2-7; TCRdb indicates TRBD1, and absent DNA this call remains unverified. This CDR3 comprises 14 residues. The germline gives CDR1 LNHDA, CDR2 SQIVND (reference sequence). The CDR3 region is CASNRGTGTYEQYF.

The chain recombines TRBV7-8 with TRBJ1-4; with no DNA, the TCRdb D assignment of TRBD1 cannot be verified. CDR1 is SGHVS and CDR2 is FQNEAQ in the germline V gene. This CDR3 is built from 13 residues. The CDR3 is CASSFGQAEKLFF.

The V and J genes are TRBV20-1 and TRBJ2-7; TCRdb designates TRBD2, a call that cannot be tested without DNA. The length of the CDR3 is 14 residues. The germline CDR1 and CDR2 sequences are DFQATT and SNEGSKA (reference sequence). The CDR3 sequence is CSAWQGSGGYEQYF.

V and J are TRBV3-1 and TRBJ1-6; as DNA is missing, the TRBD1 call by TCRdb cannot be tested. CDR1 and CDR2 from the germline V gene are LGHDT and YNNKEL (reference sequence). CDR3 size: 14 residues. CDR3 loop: CASSQVVKGKALHF. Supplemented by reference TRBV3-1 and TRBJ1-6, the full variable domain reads DTAVSQTPKYLVTQMGNDKSIKCEQNLGHDTMYWYKQDSKKFLKIMFSYNNKELIINETVPNRFSPKSPDKAHLNLHINSLELGDSAVYFCASSQVVKGKALHFGNGTRLTVT.

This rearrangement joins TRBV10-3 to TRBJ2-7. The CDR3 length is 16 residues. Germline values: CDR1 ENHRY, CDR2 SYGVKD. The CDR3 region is CAISAYLTGVVSEQYF.

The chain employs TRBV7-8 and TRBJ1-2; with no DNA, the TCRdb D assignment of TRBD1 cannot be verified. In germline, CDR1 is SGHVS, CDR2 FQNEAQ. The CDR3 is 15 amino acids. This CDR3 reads CASSLVASPNYGYTF.